Listed below are T cell receptor beta chains from one sample, sequenced in a study of immune cell composition in non-small cell lung cancer. The method was immunoSEQ multiplex PCR; TCRdb's version includes in-frame clones alone and lacks a portion of them. Of 700 or so clones in the sample, 72% were seen once. The material sequenced was non-adjacent lung tissue. The receptors derive from a human donor with non-small cell lung cancer. Both conserved end residues are part of each CDR3. Each record gives: D gene, J gene, clone size, V gene, CDR3 DNA, CDR3 protein. The D gene is left open where the match is weak. A row's size may be missing; if present it is once, few, many or a size class.

>.|TRBJ1-5|.|TRBV28
TGTGCCAGCAAAATAGCCTCGAGTCAGCCCCAGCATTTT
CASKIASSQPQHF
>TRBD1|TRBJ2-5|.|TRBV6-5
TGTGCCAGCAGGACAGGGGAAGAGACCCAGTACTTC
CASRTGEETQYF
>TRBD1|TRBJ1-2|.|TRBV5-1
TGCGCCAGCAGCTTGGCCGGGACAGCTAACTATGGCTACACCTTC
CASSLAGTANYGYTF
>.|TRBJ2-5|few|TRBV7-3
TGTGCCAGCAGCATAGGGGGGGGATTAGAGACCCAGTACTTC
CASSIGGGLETQYF
>.|TRBJ1-2|few|TRBV7-8
TGTGCCAGCAGCTTAGAGAGATTTAACTATGGCTACACCTTC
CASSLERFNYGYTF
>.|TRBJ2-7|.|TRBV28
TGTGCCAGCAGTGGTGGGTCCCGTGTCTACGAGCAGTACTTC
CASSGGSRVYEQYF
>TRBD1|TRBJ1-2|.|TRBV29-1
TGCAGCGTACCTTCAACAGGGGTGCCTGGCTACACCTTC
CSVPSTGVPGYTF
>.|TRBJ2-3|.|TRBV28
TGTGCCAGCACCGCCCCCCGGACAGTTTACACAGATACGCAGTATTTT
CASTAPRTVYTDTQYF
>TRBD2|TRBJ2-3|.|TRBV7-8
TGTGCCAGCAGCTTACGCGGGAGAGGGGCAGATACGCAGTATTTT
CASSLRGRGADTQYF
>.|TRBJ2-1|.|TRBV19
TGTGCCAGTAGTACCTCCGGGAGAGACAAGAATGAGCAGTTCTTC
CASSTSGRDKNEQFF
>TRBD1|TRBJ1-1|.|TRBV28
TGTGCCAGCGCGGGACAGATGAACACTGAAGCTTTCTTT
CASAGQMNTEAFF
>.|TRBJ1-6|.|TRBV7-9
TGTGCCAGCAGCCCGCGGACAGCCGATAATTCACCCCTCCACTTT
CASSPRTADNSPLHF
>.|TRBJ2-3|.|TRBV1
TGCACCAGCAGCCAAGAGGCCACAGACCTCACAGATACGCAGTATTTT
CTSSQEATDLTDTQYF
>TRBD1|TRBJ1-4|.|TRBV28
TGTGCCAGCAGTCTCCCTGGTCGGGACAGGGTAGGAAAACTGTTTTTT
CASSLPGRDRVGKLFF
>.|TRBJ2-7|.|TRBV7-2
TGTGCCAGCAGCTTAGCGCGAGAGTACGAGCAGTACTTC
CASSLAREYEQYF
>.|TRBJ2-5|large|TRBV4-1
TGCGCCAGCAGCCCCGAGGACTCACCTCGCGAGACCCAGTACTTC
CASSPEDSPRETQYF
>TRBD1|TRBJ2-7|.|TRBV4-3
TGCGCCAGCAGCCAGCCCGGACAGGGTAGCTCCTACGAGCAGTACTTC
CASSQPGQGSSYEQYF
>TRBD1|TRBJ1-2|few|TRBV4-1
TGCGCCAGCAGCCCGACAGGGAGCGGCTACACCTTC
CASSPTGSGYTF
>.|TRBJ2-3|.|TRBV2
TGTGCCAGCAGTGAGGGACACCGGGGCACAGATACGCAGTATTTT
CASSEGHRGTDTQYF
>TRBD2|TRBJ2-1|.|TRBV9
TGTGCCAGCAGCGGCCGACTAGCGGGGGGGTACAATGAGCAGTTCTTC
CASSGRLAGGYNEQFF
>.|TRBJ1-2|.|TRBV4-2
TGTGCCAGCAGCCAATCGCTGGCTTCGTATGGCTACACCTTC
CASSQSLASYGYTF
>TRBD2|TRBJ2-5|.|TRBV10-1
TGCGCCTGCCCCGGGGGGGCGAGGCGAGAGACCCAGTACTTC
CACPGGARRETQYF
>.|TRBJ1-1|.|TRBV7-9
TGTGCCAGCAGCCCAGCAAGCTTTAACACTGAAGCTTTCTTT
CASSPASFNTEAFF
>.|TRBJ1-4|.|TRBV5-1
TGCGCCAGCAGCTTAGGAGGGATTGGTGAAAAACTGTTTTTT
CASSLGGIGEKLFF
>TRBD1|TRBJ2-7|.|TRBV27
TGTAAGAGCCAACAGGGGGCTGAGCAGTACTTC
CKSQQGAEQYF